The rows below give T cell receptor beta chains drawn from one sample of a study of post-analysis software for immune sequencing data. TCRdb analysed the PCR reads with MiXCR anew, one entry per CDR3 protein. The table has roughly 200,000 distinct CDR3 sequences, over 25% seen once. The sample comprised blood. The source is a girl aged 2 to 17 with multiple sclerosis. The CDR3 runs from the conserved cysteine through the conserved F or W.

j_call: TRBJ2-5; v_call: TRBV10-2; cdr3_aa: CASSDQGTPQETQYF
j_call: TRBJ1-1; v_call: TRBV3-1; cdr3_aa: CASNRGVRSEAFF
j_call: TRBJ2-3; v_call: TRBV6-6; cdr3_aa: CASNPTGMRADTQYF
j_call: TRBJ1-2; v_call: TRBV10-1; cdr3_aa: CASSEGMGDSYGYTF
j_call: TRBJ2-1; v_call: TRBV29-1; cdr3_aa: CSVNQGTGEQFF
j_call: TRBJ1-5; v_call: TRBV4-1; cdr3_aa: CASSQGTGKSNQPQHF
j_call: TRBJ2-2; v_call: TRBV20-1; cdr3_aa: CSAREAGGHTGELFF
j_call: TRBJ1-1; v_call: TRBV29-1; cdr3_aa: CSVEYTSGSEAFF
j_call: TRBJ1-4; v_call: TRBV5-1; cdr3_aa: CASRSPGQEKLFF
j_call: TRBJ1-5; v_call: TRBV5-6; cdr3_aa: CASSLDGGRQPQHF
j_call: TRBJ1-1; v_call: TRBV29-1; cdr3_aa: CSVPLSGDNTEAFF
j_call: TRBJ2-7; v_call: TRBV20-1; cdr3_aa: CSATQGVIYEQYF
j_call: TRBJ2-1; v_call: TRBV19; cdr3_aa: CASSISQSSYNEQFF
j_call: TRBJ2-3; v_call: TRBV20-1; cdr3_aa: CSAPSVGASTDTQYF
j_call: TRBJ2-2; v_call: TRBV2; cdr3_aa: CASTLRSPTGEPFF
j_call: TRBJ1-6; v_call: TRBV30; cdr3_aa: CAWSEGVASPLHF
j_call: TRBJ1-1; v_call: TRBV6-6; cdr3_aa: CASSPRNSAIEAFF
j_call: TRBJ1-1; v_call: TRBV28; cdr3_aa: CASSLQTGGTEAFF
j_call: TRBJ1-1; v_call: TRBV5-1; cdr3_aa: CTSSFAGSGGTEAFF
j_call: TRBJ2-3; v_call: TRBV5-1; cdr3_aa: CASSPPGLATATDTQYF
j_call: TRBJ2-4; v_call: TRBV12-3/TRBV12-4; cdr3_aa: CASSLAGNIQYF
j_call: TRBJ2-7; v_call: TRBV7-9; cdr3_aa: CASSFRGRVSSYEQYF
j_call: TRBJ2-2; v_call: TRBV7-8; cdr3_aa: CASSSTTGGRFGELFF
j_call: TRBJ2-7; v_call: TRBV28; cdr3_aa: CASSFEKGLKDEQYF
j_call: TRBJ2-6; v_call: TRBV5-1; cdr3_aa: CASSLGTYPVVLTF
j_call: TRBJ2-3; v_call: TRBV5-1; cdr3_aa: CASSLMGSGGTDTQYF
j_call: TRBJ1-1; v_call: TRBV27; cdr3_aa: CASSLIQGRTEAFF
j_call: TRBJ2-5; v_call: TRBV9; cdr3_aa: CASSVTGGTETQYF
j_call: TRBJ2-3; v_call: TRBV20-1; cdr3_aa: CSADAGDTQYF
j_call: TRBJ1-2; v_call: TRBV29-1; cdr3_aa: CSVEARNLYGYTF
j_call: .; v_call: TRBV21-1; cdr3_aa: CASSKRTAFPEDDEQYF
j_call: TRBJ2-4; v_call: TRBV12-3/TRBV12-4; cdr3_aa: CASSPGTGAKNIQYF
j_call: TRBJ2-5; v_call: TRBV20-1; cdr3_aa: CSATERQETQYF
j_call: TRBJ2-1; v_call: TRBV7-9; cdr3_aa: CASSLSSLEQFF
j_call: TRBJ2-3; v_call: TRBV11-2; cdr3_aa: CASSYKGAGRTSTDTQYF
j_call: TRBJ1-2; v_call: TRBV7-8; cdr3_aa: CASSSQSGSYGYTF
j_call: TRBJ2-7; v_call: TRBV20-1; cdr3_aa: CSALDPTGEQYF
j_call: TRBJ1-1; v_call: TRBV5-1; cdr3_aa: CASSLVSGETEAFF
j_call: TRBJ2-1; v_call: TRBV19; cdr3_aa: CASSIASQGNNEQFF
j_call: TRBJ2-3; v_call: TRBV12-3/TRBV12-4; cdr3_aa: CASSLGLRGTDAQYF
j_call: TRBJ1-5; v_call: TRBV20-1; cdr3_aa: CSARGAVSAQHF
j_call: TRBJ1-2; v_call: TRBV5-1; cdr3_aa: CASGPIDLRSYTF
j_call: TRBJ2-7; v_call: TRBV14; cdr3_aa: CASSQTGVRAYEQYF
j_call: TRBJ2-1; v_call: TRBV7-2; cdr3_aa: CASSLQWGDNEQFF
j_call: TRBJ1-2; v_call: TRBV5-1; cdr3_aa: CASSPGLGGSYGYTF